These 27 T cell receptor beta chains were all obtained from the same sample, sequenced in a study of Graves' ophthalmopathy and Graves' hyperthyroidism. Amplifying from RNA transcripts, the study obtained TCR beta CDR3 regions. The first-round RT-PCR employed HTBI primers together with the Qiagen OneStep RT-PCR kit. A multiplex PCR was then performed as the second round. One entry per CDR3 protein results from TCRdb running MiXCR on the multiplex PCR reads. The top ten clones hold roughly 7% of a sample with about 380,000 distinct CDR3 sequences, less than 20% of them seen once. Material for sequencing was peripheral blood. These receptors originate from a woman aged 18-35 years with stable Graves' hyperthyroidism.

A note on this clonotype: This clone may be a read error of a much larger clone one base away. The chain uses TRBV19 and TRBJ1-1; the D is unclear. Germline V gives CDR1 LNHDA, CDR2 SQIVND (reference sequence). The CDR3 extends over 18 amino acids. V was clipped by 5 bases and J by 2 bases, with 24 bases between them. For the CDR3, the DNA is TGTGCCAGTAGTCTTAACCCCCTCGACGGTACCTCCAACACTGAAGCTTTCTTT. It codes for CASSLNPLDGTSNTEAFF.

This clonotype was recorded at least ten times. V and J are TRBV12-3 or TRBV12-4 and TRBJ1-1; D is uncertain. There are 13 residues in the CDR3. The V end lost 8 bases, the J end lost 3 bases, and 13 bases lay between the germline ends. The CDR3 nucleotides read TGTGCCAGCGGGCCCTCCCGTGACACTGAAGCTTTCTTT. Translating gives CASGPSRDTEAFF.

Points on this clonotype: With a much larger clone just one base away, this may be a read error. The J gene is TRBJ2-4, the V gene TRBV12-3 or TRBV12-4; 8 nucleotides match TRBD1. CDR3 length: 18 amino acids. CDR3 region: CASSPRGTGALAKNIKYF. CDR3 in DNA: TGTGCCAGCAGTCCCCGGGGGACAGGCGCTCTAGCCAAAAACATTAAGTACTTC.

This clonotype showed up many times. The gene calls are TRBV12-5 and TRBJ2-7; a possible D gene is TRBD1 (6 bases). Germline CDR1 reads LGHNT; CDR2 reads FRNRAP. V shed 6 bases and J shed 3 bases, with 15 bases lying between them. The CDR3 is made up of 14 amino acids. The chain's CDR3 is CASGPPNRVYEQYF. The CDR3 DNA is TGTGCTAGTGGCCCCCCAAACAGGGTCTACGAGCAGTACTTC.

At least ten counts were recorded for this clonotype. The chain combines TRBV6-5 with TRBJ1-1; 7 bases agree with TRBD1. The CDR3 sequence is 14 residues long. The junction had 8 bases not matched to a gene; V was cut back by 5 bases and J by 5 bases. Per the germline V gene, CDR1 is MNHEY and CDR2 is SVGAGI. The CDR3 region is CASSTRGLQTEAFF. DNA of the CDR3: TGTGCCAGCAGTACTAGGGGGCTTCAAACTGAAGCTTTCTTT.

The rearrangement uses TRBV4-1 and TRBJ2-4; 7 positions agree with TRBD2. Unmatched junction bases numbered 7, after V lost 0 bases and J lost 8 bases. Germline V gene lookup returns CDR1 MGHRA and CDR2 YSYEKL. The CDR3 spans 15 residues. The DNA for the CDR3 is TGCGCCAGCAGCCAAGAGTGGGGGACTAACCACATTCAGTACTTC. The encoded protein is CASSQEWGTNHIQYF.

This clonotype was counted a single time. The rearrangement joins TRBV6-1 to TRBJ1-2; TRBD1 might be the D (5 bases). V was trimmed by 2 bases and J by 5 bases, leaving 9 bases between them. The CDR3 consists of 13 residues. Germline CDR1 MNHNS, CDR2 SASEGT. In nucleotides, the CDR3 is TGTGCCAGCAGTGAAACAGGCAGATATGGCTACACCTTC. Translated: CASSETGRYGYTF.

This clonotype showed up just a few times. For the CDR3, the DNA is TGCAGTGCTAGAAAAGGCGGCAGCGGGGACATTCAGTACTTC. Its protein is CSARKGGSGDIQYF. This chain uses TRBV20-1 with TRBJ2-4, with 7 bases that match TRBD2. CDR1 and CDR2 from the germline V gene are DFQATT and SNEGSKA (reference sequence). CDR3 length: 14 amino acids. V lost 2 bases to trimming and J lost 8 bases; unmatched junction nucleotides: 9.

The sample holds many counts of this clonotype. This chain links TRBV28 with TRBJ1-2; 7 nucleotides agree with TRBD1. This CDR3 contains 13 residues. From germline, CDR1 is MDHEN and CDR2 SYDVKM. Unmatched junction bases numbered 9, after V lost 6 bases and J lost 8 bases. Here the CDR3 reads CASSPEGALGYTF. In nucleotides, the CDR3 is TGTGCCAGCAGCCCCGAGGGGGCACTCGGCTACACCTTC.

The J gene is TRBJ1-5, the V gene TRBV20-1, with D hard to call. Per germline, CDR1 DFQATT and CDR2 SNEGSKA (reference sequence). The CDR3 length is 15 residues. Trimming cost V 4 bases and J 7 bases, with 20 bases left between them. The CDR3: CSANNLEDLGQPQHF. The CDR3 nucleotides read TGCAGTGCTAATAACCTCGAAGATTTAGGGCAGCCCCAGCATTTT.

There are many counts of this clonotype. The V gene is TRBV11-1, the J gene TRBJ2-7, with TRBD2 as a possible D gene (6 bases). Trimming removed 5 bases from V and 6 bases from J, with 14 bases in between. The germline CDR1 and CDR2 sequences are SGHAT and FQDESV (reference sequence). The CDR3 extends over 13 amino acids. CDR3 residues: CASSGLASSEQYF. The CDR3 region has the DNA TGTGCCAGCAGCGGCCTAGCGTCGTCCGAGCAGTACTTC.

Concerning this clonotype itself: The missing conserved phenylalanine or tryptophan at the end of this CDR3 makes a read error likely. The V gene is TRBV12-3 or TRBV12-4, the J gene TRBJ1-2; D is perhaps TRBD1 (6 bases). CDR3 size: 15 residues. V was pared by 6 bases and J by 6 bases, with 20 bases between. The CDR3 spells CASSLDRGRSDGYTY. In nucleotides, the CDR3 is TGTGCCAGCAGCCTAGATAGGGGGAGATCGGATGGCTACACCTAC.

This clonotype was observed many times. The chain couples TRBV24-1 to TRBJ1-5; TRBD1 is a possible D gene (5 bases). Trimming stripped 7 bases from V and 5 bases from J, with 17 bases between. The CDR3 extends over 15 amino acids. Germline assignment: CDR1 KGHDR and CDR2 SFDVKD. Written as DNA, the CDR3 is TGTGCCACCAGGGTTCCGGGGGGGTACGATCAGCCCCAGCATTTT. Protein product: CATRVPGGYDQPQHF.

The chain couples TRBV20-1 to TRBJ1-6, with TRBD1 matching 11 bases. CDR3 length equals 17 residues. V lost 0 bases and J lost 4; bases outside the gene matches: 5. Germline V gene lookup returns CDR1 DFQATT and CDR2 SNEGSKA (reference sequence). This CDR3 is CSARDSGQGVYNSPLHF. In DNA form, the CDR3 reads TGCAGTGCTAGAGATTCGGGACAGGGGGTGTATAATTCACCCCTCCACTTT.

By its share, this clonotype is medium-sized (0.01 to 0.1%). The chain has TRBV5-1 and TRBJ2-7; 8 positions agree with TRBD1. From germline, CDR1 is SGHRS and CDR2 YFSETQ. Unmatched junction bases numbered 12, after V lost 4 bases and J lost 6 bases. The CDR3 is 15 residues long. Here the CDR3 reads CASSALTGTGAEQYF. The CDR3, as DNA: TGCGCCAGCAGCGCCTTGACCGGGACAGGAGCCGAGCAGTACTTC.

This clonotype was seen repeatedly, ten times or more. This chain uses TRBV12-3 or TRBV12-4 with TRBJ1-1; 10 bases line up with TRBD1. CDR3 length equals 16 residues. Trimming at V came to 5 bases and at J to 6 bases, leaving 12 bases not matched to a gene. The CDR3: CASSPLTGGVGSEAFF. The CDR3 nucleotides are TGTGCCAGCAGTCCCTTGACAGGGGGCGTGGGTTCTGAAGCTTTCTTT.

This clonotype was picked up many times. V usage is TRBV7-6 and J usage is TRBJ1-1; D is undetermined. Germline CDR1 SGHVS, CDR2 FNYEAQ. V lost 4 bases, J lost 0 bases, and 12 bases lay in between. CDR3 length: 15 residues. The CDR3 spells CASSSDGVMNTEAFF. The CDR3 bases are TGTGCCAGCAGCTCGGACGGCGTCATGAACACTGAAGCTTTCTTT.

The chain joins TRBV11-2 to TRBJ2-5; D perhaps matches TRBD1 (6 bases). This CDR3 contains 15 residues. Germline CDR1 reads SGHAT; CDR2 reads FQNNGV. The V and J ends lost 2 bases and 5 bases respectively, with 15 bases between them. In DNA form, the CDR3 reads TGTGCCAGCAGCTTAATGAACAGGGTTGGGGAGACCCAGTACTTC. This translates into CASSLMNRVGETQYF.

In this sample, this clonotype turned up many times. V usage is TRBV2 and J usage is TRBJ1-1; 12 bases map to TRBD1. Germline-derived CDR1 and CDR2 are SNHLY and FYNNEI. The CDR3 sequence is 15 residues long. V was pared by 11 bases and J by 1 base, with 8 bases of the junction left unmatched. The CDR3 sequence: CAAPRDRGRNTEAFF. The CDR3 nucleotides read TGTGCCGCCCCTCGGGACAGGGGGCGGAACACTGAAGCTTTCTTT.

This clonotype was recorded many times. V usage is TRBV12-3 or TRBV12-4 and J usage is TRBJ1-3; D unresolved. The CDR3 is 15 residues long. V dropped 6 bases and J dropped 0 bases, with 12 bases sitting between them. CDR3 region: CASSAHGNSGNTIYF. The CDR3 bases are TGTGCCAGCAGCGCACACGGAAACTCTGGAAACACCATATATTTT.

Worth noting for this clonotype: Since the CDR3 does not end with the conserved phenylalanine or tryptophan, this likely comes from a read error. The chain has TRBV10-2 and TRBJ2-5; D remains unclear. Looked up from germline, CDR1 is WSHSY and CDR2 is SAAADI. This CDR3 comprises 12 residues. V gave up 0 bases and J gave up 5 bases, with 4 bases separating them. CDR3 sequence reads: CASSESRETQYL. The CDR3 nucleotides read TGCGCCAGCAGTGAGTCCAGGGAGACCCAGTACCTC.

This clonotype was recorded at least ten times. The V and J genes are TRBV24-1 and TRBJ1-5; tentative D call: TRBD1 (5 bases). The V end lost 5 bases, the J end lost 3 bases, and 10 bases lay between the germline ends. Per the germline V gene, CDR1 is KGHDR and CDR2 is SFDVKD. This CDR3 has 14 amino acids. CDR3 nucleotides: TGTGCCACCAGTGGAACAGGCACCAATCAGCCCCAGCATTTT. This sequence encodes CATSGTGTNQPQHF.

The rearrangement links TRBV19 to TRBJ1-2, with a tentative D call TRBD1 (6 bases). This CDR3 region has 15 residues. V lost 6 bases, J lost 7 bases, and 21 bases lay in between. Germline V CDR1 and CDR2: LNHDA, SQIVND (reference sequence). Here the CDR3 reads CASSLGWGQHCGYTF. The CDR3 coding sequence is TGTGCCAGTAGCCTGGGATGGGGACAACACTGTGGCTACACCTTC. The full variable domain, completed using reference TRBV19 and TRBJ1-2, is DGGITQSPKYLFRKEGQNVTLSCEQNLNHDAMYWYRQDPGQGLRLIYYSQIVNDFQKGDIAEGYSVSREKKESFPLTVTSAQKNPTAFYLCASSLGWGQHCGYTFGSGTRLTVV.

The sample holds many counts of this clonotype. The chain has TRBV7-9 and TRBJ2-4; the match to TRBD1 covers 8 bases. The CDR3 has 16 residues. Germline-derived CDR1 and CDR2 are SEHNR and FQNEAQ (reference sequence). The V gene end was trimmed by 4 bases and the J gene end by 1 base; junction bases not matched to a gene: 6. Here the CDR3 DNA reads TGTGCCAGCAGCTCATCAGGGGGCGCGGCCAAAAACATTCAGTACTTC. Residues: CASSSSGGAAKNIQYF.

The V and J genes are TRBV5-4 and TRBJ2-5, with TRBD2 identical over 7 bases. CDR1 is SGHNT and CDR2 is YYREEE in the germline V gene (reference sequence). V gave up 4 bases and J gave up 0 bases; unmatched junction bases: 9. This CDR3 is built from 16 residues. The CDR3 sequence: CASSRVAGLYQETQYF. CDR3 nucleotide sequence: TGTGCCAGCAGCCGCGTAGCGGGCCTATACCAAGAGACCCAGTACTTC.

This clonotype occurred many times. The chain joins TRBV6-2 or TRBV6-3 to TRBJ2-5, with 8 nucleotides matching TRBD1. There are 15 residues in the CDR3. Germline loops: CDR1 MNHEY, CDR2 SVGEGT. The junction had 8 bases not matched to a gene; V was cut back by 4 bases and J by 4 bases. The DNA for the CDR3 is TGTGCCAGCAGTTTCGACAGGGGCCGACCAGAGACCCAGTACTTC. Residues: CASSFDRGRPETQYF.

This clonotype appeared many times. This CDR3 reads CASSHQGLSGTEAFF. CDR3 DNA: TGCGCCAGCAGCCACCAGGGTTTGAGTGGGACTGAAGCTTTCTTT. The chain couples TRBV4-1 to TRBJ1-1; a possible D gene is TRBD1 (5 bases). Germline CDR1 and CDR2: MGHRA and YSYEKL. This CDR3 is 15 amino acids long. V was cut by 3 bases and J by 5 bases, with 16 bases left in between.